The next 5 T cell receptor beta chains were all read from a single sample in a study of identical twins. TCRdb reprocessed the 5' RACE reads via MiXCR and lists one record per CDR3 protein. The table shows around 1.7 million distinct CDR3 sequences, with under 35% occurring only once. Input material: cord blood. The source is a newborn girl in good health.

The chain combines TRBV2 with TRBJ1-2; D not resolved. V was trimmed by 5 bases and J by 0 bases, leaving 13 bases between them. Germline V CDR1 and CDR2: SNHLY, FYNNEI. The CDR3 has 15 residues. The CDR3 DNA sequence: TGTGCCAGCAGTTATGTCATTCAAGCTAACTATGGCTACACCTTC. Translation gives CASSYVIQANYGYTF.

This clonotype was recorded a few times. The chain links TRBV5-1 to TRBJ2-3, with 7 bases that match TRBD2. V trimming: 7 bases; J trimming: 10 bases; junction bases outside the gene matches: 21. The CDR3 contains 16 residues. The germline V gene encodes CDR1 SGHRS and CDR2 YFSETQ. The DNA for the CDR3 is TGCGCCAGCGGAGCGGGGTGGGACGGCCACATCCCTGCGCAGTATTTT. Amino acid sequence: CASGAGWDGHIPAQYF.

This clonotype was recorded a few times. The chain carries TRBV20-1 and TRBJ2-5; D not resolved. V was pared by 8 bases and J by 11 bases, with 24 bases between. In germline, CDR1 is DFQATT, CDR2 SNEGSKA (reference sequence). This CDR3 contains 13 residues. The DNA of the CDR3 is TGCAGTTACCAGCACCTCGGAAGGAATGAGCAGTACTTC. Protein: CSYQHLGRNEQYF.

This clonotype was counted a few times. CDR3 region: CASSLVSTGDYGYTF. In DNA, the CDR3 is TGCGCCAGCAGCTTGGTCTCTACAGGGGACTATGGCTACACCTTC. This chain links TRBV5-1 with TRBJ1-2; 7 positions match TRBD1. CDR1 and CDR2 from the germline V gene are SGHRS and YFSETQ. The CDR3 has 15 residues. The J segment lost 3 bases and the V segment lost 0 bases, leaving 5 bases of the junction unmatched.

This chain joins TRBV12-3 or TRBV12-4 and TRBJ2-6, with 11 bases that match TRBD1. The V segment lost 5 bases and the J segment 1 base; nucleotides outside the gene matches: 1. The CDR3 sequence is 16 residues long. DNA for the CDR3: TGTGCCAGCAGTCGGGACAGGGGGTCTGGGGCCAACGTCCTGACTTTC. It is translated as CASSRDRGSGANVLTF.